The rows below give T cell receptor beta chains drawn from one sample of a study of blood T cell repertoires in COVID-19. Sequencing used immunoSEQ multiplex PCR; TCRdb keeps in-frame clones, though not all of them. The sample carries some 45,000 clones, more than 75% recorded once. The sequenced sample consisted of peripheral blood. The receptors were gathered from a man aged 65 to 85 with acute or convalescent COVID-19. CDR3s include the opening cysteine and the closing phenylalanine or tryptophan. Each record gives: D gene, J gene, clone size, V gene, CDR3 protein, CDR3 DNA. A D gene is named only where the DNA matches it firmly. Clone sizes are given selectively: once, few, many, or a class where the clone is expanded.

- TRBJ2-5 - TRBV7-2 CASSSVLETQYF TGTGCCAGCAGCTCGGTGTTAGAGACCCAGTACTTC
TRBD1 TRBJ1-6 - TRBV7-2 CASSLGGQGAHYNSPLHF TGTGCCAGCAGCTTAGGCGGACAGGGGGCCCACTATAATTCACCCCTCCACTTT
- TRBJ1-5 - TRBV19 CASRGGLGGNQPQHF TGTGCCAGTCGGGGGGGACTGGGGGGCAATCAGCCCCAGCATTTT
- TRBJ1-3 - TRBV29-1 CSVVGGMSSGNTIYF TGCAGCGTTGTCGGAGGGATGAGCTCTGGAAACACCATATATTTT
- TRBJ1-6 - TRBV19 CASRGNPSYNSPLHF TGTGCCAGTCGAGGGAACCCCTCCTATAATTCACCCCTCCACTTT
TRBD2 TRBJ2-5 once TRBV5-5 CASSSGTSYVETQYF TGTGCCAGCAGCTCCGGGACTAGCTATGTAGAGACCCAGTACTTC
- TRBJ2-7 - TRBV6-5 CASRSPGLSSYEQYF TGTGCCAGCAGATCCCCGGGACTGAGCTCCTACGAGCAGTACTTC
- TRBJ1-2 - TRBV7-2 CASTNSLNYGYTF TGTGCCAGCACCAACTCCCTAAACTATGGCTACACCTTC
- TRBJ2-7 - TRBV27 CASSLRGLGSYEQYF TGTGCCAGCAGCCTGCGGGGCTTAGGCTCCTACGAGCAGTACTTC
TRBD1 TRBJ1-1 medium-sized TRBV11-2 CASSLTRGRVNTEAFF TGTGCCAGCAGCTTAACGAGGGGGCGCGTCAACACTGAAGCTTTCTTT
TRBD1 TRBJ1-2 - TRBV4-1 CASSQVSMGQGGKGYTF TGCGCCAGCAGCCAAGTGTCTATGGGACAGGGGGGAAAGGGCTACACCTTC
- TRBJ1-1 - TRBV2 CASRQNMNTEAFF TGTGCCAGCAGGCAAAACATGAACACTGAAGCTTTCTTT
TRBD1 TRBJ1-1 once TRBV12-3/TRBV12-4 CASRYQGARIAFF TGTGCCAGCAGATACCAGGGGGCGCGAATCGCTTTCTTT
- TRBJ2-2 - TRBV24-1 CATSDFEAARTGELFF TGTGCCACCAGTGATTTTGAGGCAGCGCGCACCGGGGAGCTGTTTTTT
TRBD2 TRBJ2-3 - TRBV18 CASSPRTSGGRDTQYF TGTGCCAGCTCCCCTAGGACTAGCGGGGGACGGGATACGCAGTATTTT
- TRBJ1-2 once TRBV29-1 CSVGGGMYGYTF TGCAGCGTTGGGGGCGGGATGTATGGCTACACCTTC
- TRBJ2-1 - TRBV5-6 CASSLLAGNYNEQFF TGTGCCAGCAGCTTGCTTGCGGGTAATTACAATGAGCAGTTCTTC
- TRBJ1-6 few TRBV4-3 CASSQDGGNSPLHF TGCGCCAGCAGCCAAGATGGGGGGAATTCACCCCTCCACTTT
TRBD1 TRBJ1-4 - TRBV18 CASSPPTGMPGWEKLFF TGTGCCAGCTCACCACCGACAGGGATGCCGGGATGGGAAAAACTGTTTTTT
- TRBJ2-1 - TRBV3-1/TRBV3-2 CASSPQTPIYQFF TGTGCCAGCAGCCCTCAGACTCCTATCTACCAGTTCTTC
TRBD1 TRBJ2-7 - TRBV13 CASSSGTGGKQYF TGTGCCAGCAGCTCCGGGACAGGGGGGAAGCAGTACTTC
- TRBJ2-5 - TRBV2 CASRGPSASQETQYF TGTGCCAGCCGCGGCCCTAGCGCATCCCAAGAGACCCAGTACTTC
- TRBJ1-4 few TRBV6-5 CASRVAQTGEKLFF TGTGCCAGCAGGGTGGCCCAAACGGGTGAAAAACTGTTTTTT